Below are 30 T cell receptor beta chains sequenced from a single sample in a study of shared clonotypes between healthy human individuals. This table comes from immunoSEQ multiplex PCR, and its TCRdb copy is limited to in-frame clones, with some not included. The table shows a few million clones, with approximately 94% occurring only once. Sequencing was carried out using naive CD4+ T cells sorted from blood. The subset was: CD45RA+ positively selected. Receptors originate from a man younger than 35 in good health.

V and J are TRBV10-3 and TRBJ2-7, with 11 bases identical to TRBD2. V shed 0 bases and J 2 bases; nucleotides not matched to a gene: 9. There are 18 residues in the CDR3. The germline V gene encodes CDR1 ENHRY and CDR2 SYGVKD. This chain's CDR3 is CAISESSGGTSGTYEQYF. DNA for the CDR3: TGTGCCATCAGTGAGTCGTCGGGAGGGACTAGCGGCACCTACGAGCAGTACTTC.

The chain carries TRBV30 and TRBJ2-5; D remains unclear. V lost 3 bases and J lost 2, with 19 bases in between. The germline V gene encodes CDR1 GTSNPN and CDR2 SVGIG (reference sequence). The CDR3 consists of 16 residues. The CDR3 loop is CAWSKSKTRLQETQYF. The CDR3 region has the DNA TGTGCCTGGAGCAAGTCAAAGACTCGCTTACAAGAGACCCAGTACTTC.

The CDR3 DNA reads TGTGCCAGCAGTACTATCCAAGAGACCCAGTACTTC. This encodes CASSTIQETQYF. The chain links TRBV2 to TRBJ2-5; no reliable D call. Trimming shortened V by 5 bases and J by 1 base, and 5 bases separated the two germline ends. This CDR3 spans 12 amino acids. Per the germline V gene, CDR1 is SNHLY and CDR2 is FYNNEI.

This chain connects TRBV4-3 to TRBJ2-3; 8 nucleotides agree with TRBD2. With 1 base clipped from V and 4 bases from J, the junction kept 7 bases outside the gene matches. Germline loops: CDR1 LGHNA, CDR2 YSLEER. The CDR3 is 16 residues long. The CDR3 loop is CASSQGDGRAPDTQYF. As DNA, the CDR3 is TGCGCCAGCAGCCAAGGTGACGGGAGGGCCCCAGATACGCAGTATTTT.

This clone was seen once. V and J are TRBV7-2 and TRBJ2-5; 8 bases map to TRBD1. CDR3 length equals 14 residues. V shed 6 bases, J shed 2 bases, and the junction held 5 bases outside the gene matches. Germline V gene lookup returns CDR1 SGHTA and CDR2 FQGNSA. The chain's CDR3 is CASSPDRVQETQYF. The CDR3 DNA follows: TGTGCCAGCAGTCCGGACAGGGTACAAGAGACCCAGTACTTC.

The genes are TRBV19 and TRBJ2-7; tentatively, D is TRBD1 (5 bases). CDR1 is LNHDA and CDR2 is SQIVND in the germline V gene (reference sequence). V lost 4 bases, J lost 4 bases, and 11 bases lay in between. The CDR3 totals 13 residues. The CDR3 DNA follows: TGTGCCAGTAGTACCTTTGACAGATACGAGCAGTACTTC. This sequence encodes CASSTFDRYEQYF.

CDR3 nucleotide sequence: TGTGCCAGCAGCTCCCGGGACAGCGGTGGGATGAACACTGAAGCTTTCTTT. Its protein is CASSSRDSGGMNTEAFF. This chain connects TRBV9 to TRBJ1-1; 7 nucleotides match TRBD1. From germline, CDR1 is SGDLS and CDR2 YYNGEE. J gave up 0 bases and V 4 bases, and 12 bases lay outside the gene matches. The CDR3 totals 17 residues.

This rearrangement joins TRBV5-1 to TRBJ2-5; no firm D call. Germline V gene data show CDR1 as SGHRS and CDR2 as YFSETQ. CDR3 length equals 14 residues. Trimming took 4 bases from V and 5 from J, leaving 15 bases between them. DNA for the CDR3: TGCGCCAGCAGCCTCGCCTTGAGCGTGGAGACCCAGTACTTC. Encoded protein: CASSLALSVETQYF.

This clone was detected only once. The J gene is TRBJ2-7, the V gene TRBV2; 10 positions agree with TRBD2. Germline V gene sequence: CDR1 SNHLY, CDR2 FYNNEI. The CDR3 has 16 residues. V lost 6 bases, J lost 1 base, and 9 bases stayed unmatched. As DNA, the CDR3 is TGTGCCAGCAGCGTTCGCACTAGCGGGGTTTCCTACGAGCAGTACTTC. It yields the protein CASSVRTSGVSYEQYF.

The gene calls are TRBV5-1 and TRBJ2-5; perhaps TRBD2 as D (6 bases). CDR1 is SGHRS, CDR2 YFSETQ, per germline. V lost 5 bases and J 4 bases, leaving 18 bases between the germline ends. The length of the CDR3 is 15 residues. The CDR3 DNA is TGCGCCAGCAGTTCTTTCGGCGGGGTAGGAGAGACCCAGTACTTC. This encodes CASSSFGGVGETQYF.

The chain joins TRBV30 to TRBJ2-1; 9 nucleotides match TRBD1. V gave up 5 bases and J gave up 7 bases; unmatched junction bases: 6. The CDR3 totals 13 residues. CDR1 is GTSNPN, CDR2 SVGIG, per germline (reference sequence). This CDR3 is CAWGTGFVNEQFF. CDR3 coding DNA: TGTGCCTGGGGGACAGGGTTTGTGAATGAGCAGTTCTTC.

CDR3 in amino acids: CASSLSDRREQYF. The CDR3 DNA reads as TGTGCCAGCAGCCTTTCGGATCGGCGAGAGCAGTACTTC. V gene TRBV4-2 combines with J gene TRBJ2-7; D gene ambiguous. Trimming removed 4 bases from V and 7 bases from J, with 14 bases in between. The CDR3 spans 13 residues. The germline gives CDR1 LGHNA, CDR2 YNFKEQ.

This rearrangement joins TRBV23-1 to TRBJ2-7, with TRBD2 identical over 8 bases. TRBV23-1 is flagged as an ORF with uncertain function. The CDR3 runs 17 residues. V was clipped by 4 bases and J by 3 bases; unmatched bases: 14. CDR3 sequence (DNA): TGCGCCAGCAGTCGGATTAGCGGGACTAGGGGCATCTACGAGCAGTACTTC. Protein product: CASSRISGTRGIYEQYF.

The J gene is TRBJ2-2, the V gene TRBV9; the match to TRBD2 covers 9 bases. This CDR3 contains 15 residues. V shed 4 bases and J 4 bases; nucleotides not matched to a gene: 5. CDR1 and CDR2 (germline): SGDLS, YYNGEE. This CDR3 is CASSRVTSGTGELFF. The CDR3 DNA sequence: TGTGCCAGCAGCCGTGTGACTAGCGGCACCGGGGAGCTGTTTTTT. The full variable domain, rest sourced from reference TRBV9 and TRBJ2-2, is DSGVTQTPKHLITATGQRVTLRCSPRSGDLSVYWYQQSLDQGLQFLIQYYNGEERAKGNILERFSAQQFPDLHSELNLSSLELGDSALYFCASSRVTSGTGELFFGEGSRLTVL.

The chain carries TRBV19 and TRBJ1-2; no clear D gene. The CDR3 is 15 residues long. Germline assignment: CDR1 LNHDA and CDR2 SQIVND (reference sequence). Trimming left V 4 bases short and J 0 bases short, with 12 bases between. CDR3 bases: TGTGCCAGTAGTACATACGGACGGACTAACTATGGCTACACCTTC. Amino acids: CASSTYGRTNYGYTF.

The rearrangement links TRBV19 to TRBJ2-2; the match to TRBD1 covers 8 bases. Germline V gives CDR1 LNHDA, CDR2 SQIVND (reference sequence). This CDR3 contains 17 residues. V trimming: 6 bases; J trimming: 3 bases; junction bases outside the gene matches: 12. CDR3 protein: CASRDPGQGTHTGELFF. The CDR3 bases are TGTGCCAGTAGGGACCCCGGACAGGGCACCCACACCGGGGAGCTGTTTTTT.

V gene TRBV5-8 combines with J gene TRBJ2-5; 12 bases are shared with TRBD2. V trimming: 3 bases; J trimming: 5 bases; junction bases outside the gene matches: 8. Germline assignment: CDR1 SGHTS and CDR2 YDEGEE. This CDR3 spans 16 amino acids. The CDR3 loop reads CASSSRLAGVGETQYF. The CDR3 DNA follows: TGTGCCAGCAGCTCTCGACTAGCGGGGGTTGGGGAGACCCAGTACTTC.

The chain joins TRBV5-1 to TRBJ1-1, with a tentative D call TRBD1 (6 bases). Trimming cost V 6 bases and J 4 bases, with 13 bases left between them. This CDR3 has 13 residues. Germline lookup yields CDR1 SGHRS and CDR2 YFSETQ. CDR3 amino acids: CASNEQGGTEAFF. The CDR3 DNA follows: TGCGCCAGCAATGAACAGGGCGGCACTGAAGCTTTCTTT. The variable domain in full, completed from reference TRBV5-1 and TRBJ1-1, reads KAGVTQTPRYLIKTRGQQVTLSCSPISGHRSVSWYQQTPGQGLQFLFEYFSETQRNKGNFPGRFSGRQFSNSRSEMNVSTLELGDSALYLCASNEQGGTEAFFGQGTRLTVV.

The genes are TRBV19 and TRBJ2-7; 10 nucleotides match TRBD1. From germline, CDR1 is LNHDA and CDR2 SQIVND (reference sequence). The length of the CDR3 is 14 residues. The trim removed 5 bases at V and 3 bases at J, leaving 4 bases unmatched. CDR3 amino acids: CASSGTGVDYEQYF. CDR3 coding DNA: TGTGCCAGTAGTGGGACAGGGGTTGACTACGAGCAGTACTTC.

This chain links TRBV14 with TRBJ2-6; no reliable D call. The CDR3 covers 17 residues. Germline V gene sequence: CDR1 SGHDN, CDR2 FVKESK. The ends were cut back, 5 bases at V and 2 bases at J, with 16 bases in the middle. CDR3 protein: CASSKLSSGPGANVLTF. The CDR3 nucleotides read TGTGCCAGCAGCAAACTTTCATCAGGCCCTGGGGCCAACGTCCTGACTTTC.

The chain joins TRBV12-5 to TRBJ2-7; a weak D match, TRBD1 (6 bases). CDR1 and CDR2 (germline): LGHNT, FRNRAP. V shed 6 bases and J shed 3 bases, with 12 bases lying between them. The CDR3 loop spans 13 amino acids. The chain's CDR3 is CASGDLRGYEQYF. DNA for the CDR3: TGTGCTAGTGGAGACCTCAGGGGCTACGAGCAGTACTTC.

The rearrangement links TRBV19 to TRBJ2-7; D unclear. Trimming took off 0 bases at V and 3 bases at J, with 9 bases between the two ends. CDR3 length equals 14 residues. CDR1 and CDR2 (germline): LNHDA, SQIVND (reference sequence). DNA for the CDR3: TGTGCCAGTAGTATAGATCTGGGCTACTACGAGCAGTACTTC. It translates to CASSIDLGYYEQYF.

This chain uses TRBV4-3 with TRBJ2-7, with no clear D. This CDR3 has 16 residues. V lost 0 bases, J lost 0 bases, and 12 bases lay in between. Germline CDR1 is LGHNA and CDR2 is YSLEER. The CDR3 DNA sequence: TGCGCCAGCAGCCAAGATTTCTCCCAGAACTCCTACGAGCAGTACTTC. This encodes CASSQDFSQNSYEQYF.

The rearrangement joins TRBV5-6 to TRBJ1-2; 8 nucleotides match TRBD1. Germline V gene sequence: CDR1 SGHDT, CDR2 YYEEEE. There are 15 residues in the CDR3. V shed 0 bases and J 4 bases; nucleotides not matched to a gene: 5. In DNA form, the CDR3 reads TGTGCCAGCAGCTTGGCGGGACAGGTGGGCTATGGCTACACCTTC. This codes for CASSLAGQVGYGYTF. The full variable domain, completed using reference TRBV5-6 and TRBJ1-2, is DAGVTQSPTHLIKTRGQQVTLRCSPKSGHDTVSWYQQALGQGPQFIFQYYEEEERQRGNFPDRFSGHQFPNYSSELNVNALLLGDSALYLCASSLAGQVGYGYTFGSGTRLTVV.

V and J are TRBV28 and TRBJ2-7; TRBD1 aligns across 9 bases. J gave up 7 bases and V 6 bases, and 10 bases lay outside the gene matches. The CDR3 is 14 amino acids. In germline, CDR1 is MDHEN, CDR2 SYDVKM. DNA for the CDR3: TGTGCCAGCAGACTACTCACGACAGGGGGAGAGCAGTACTTC. The encoded protein is CASRLLTTGGEQYF. Complete variable domain (other parts from reference TRBV28 and TRBJ2-7): DVKVTQSSRYLVKRTGEKVFLECVQDMDHENMFWYRQDPGLGLRLIYFSYDVKMKEKGDIPEGYSVSREKKERFSLILESASTNQTSMYLCASRLLTTGGEQYFGPGTRLTVT.

This chain connects TRBV18 to TRBJ2-7; 12 nucleotides align to TRBD2. The CDR3 extends over 15 amino acids. The germline V gene encodes CDR1 KGHSH and CDR2 LQKENI. The J segment lost 5 bases and the V segment lost 3 bases, leaving 5 bases of the junction unmatched. The CDR3 protein is CASSPTSGSINEQYF. As DNA, the CDR3 is TGTGCCAGCTCACCGACTAGCGGGAGCATCAACGAGCAGTACTTC.

This chain joins TRBV7-2 and TRBJ2-5, with D possibly TRBD2 on 6 matching bases. The length of the CDR3 is 14 residues. The V and J ends lost 5 bases and 5 bases respectively, with 15 bases between them. Germline-derived CDR1 and CDR2 are SGHTA and FQGNSA. Here the CDR3 DNA reads TGTGCCAGCAGCCTCGGGACTCACTGGGAGACCCAGTACTTC. Its protein product is CASSLGTHWETQYF.

The chain couples TRBV29-1 to TRBJ2-3; D is undetermined. Per germline, CDR1 SQVTM and CDR2 ANQGSEA. The CDR3 totals 14 residues. V was pared by 3 bases and J by 2 bases, with 12 bases between. The CDR3 DNA sequence: TGCAGCGTTGATACCCCTGCAAACACAGATACGCAGTATTTT. It encodes CSVDTPANTDTQYF.

Comment on this clone: The same CDR3 also results from other DNA sequences found in this sample. DNA of the CDR3: TGTGCCAGCAGCTTGGGGGGGGCCGCCTACAATGAGCAGTTCTTC. This encodes CASSLGGAAYNEQFF. The chain is built from TRBV11-3 and TRBJ2-1, with TRBD2 as a possible D gene (7 bases). Germline V lookup: CDR1 SGHNT, CDR2 YENEEA. The CDR3 consists of 15 residues. V was pared by 3 bases and J by 2 bases, with 11 bases between. Supplemented by reference TRBV11-3 and TRBJ2-1, the full variable domain reads EAGVVQSPRYKIIEKKQPVAFWCNPISGHNTLYWYLQNLGQGPELLIRYENEEAVDDSQLPKDRFSAERLKGVDSTLKIQPAELGDSAVYLCASSLGGAAYNEQFFGPGTRLTVL.

The V and J genes are TRBV30 and TRBJ1-2; D is ambiguous. V lost 7 bases and J 3 bases, leaving 21 bases between the germline ends. The germline CDR1 and CDR2 sequences are GTSNPN and SVGIG (reference sequence). The CDR3 sequence is 15 residues long. CDR3 residues: CASSSGEVAYYGYTF. In nucleotides, the CDR3 is TGTGCCTCGTCCTCCGGGGAAGTCGCCTACTATGGCTACACCTTC.